The 10 T cell receptor beta chains presented below share a single source sample, sequenced in a study of T cell responses to AZD1222 COVID-19 vaccine. Clones were read by immunoSEQ multiplex PCR, and TCRdb kept only the in-frame ones, dropping some. The repertoire includes roughly 150,000 clones, roughly 92% of them detected once, and about 1.6% sits in the top ten. Source: peripheral blood, taken on day 0 of AZD1222 vaccination. These receptors were taken from an adult in good health.

This clone has only one observation. The genes are TRBV29-1 and TRBJ2-5; D is unclear. CDR1 SQVTM and CDR2 ANQGSEA come from the germline V gene. Trimming removed 6 bases at V and 2 bases at J, with 7 bases between. The CDR3 length is 11 residues. Here the CDR3 DNA reads TGCAGCGTGAACAAACAAGAGACCCAGTACTTC. Translation: CSVNKQETQYF.

The chain employs TRBV7-2 and TRBJ2-1, with 11 bases identical to TRBD2. The CDR3 sequence is 17 residues long. CDR1 and CDR2 from the germline V gene are SGHTA and FQGNSA. Trimming cost V 4 bases and J 7 bases; bases outside gene matches: 12. The CDR3 loop is CASSSQYSGRAGNEQFF. DNA of the CDR3: TGTGCCAGCAGCTCCCAATATAGCGGGAGGGCCGGGAATGAGCAGTTCTTC.

This rearrangement joins TRBV27 to TRBJ1-2; D call uncertain. The V end lost 6 bases, the J end lost 0 bases, and 11 bases lay between the germline ends. This CDR3 region has 14 residues. Germline values: CDR1 MNHEY, CDR2 SMNVEV (reference sequence). Written as DNA, the CDR3 is TGTGCCAGCAGGTATACAGCCTCTAACTATGGCTACACCTTC. Encoded protein: CASRYTASNYGYTF.

This chain links TRBV6-6 with TRBJ1-1; weak D call: TRBD1 (6 bases). Trimming removed 10 bases from V and 6 bases from J, with 21 bases in between. Per the germline V gene, CDR1 is MNHNY and CDR2 is SVGAGI (reference sequence). The CDR3 is 14 amino acids. For the CDR3, the DNA is TGTGCCACCTATACAGGGCTGGGGGGCGCTGAAGCTTTCTTT. Amino acids: CATYTGLGGAEAFF.

This clone was observed a handful of times. The chain carries TRBV7-9 and TRBJ1-1, with D possibly TRBD1 on 5 matching bases. V was clipped by 10 bases and J by 4 bases, with 16 bases between them. The CDR3 runs 13 residues. Germline V gene lookup returns CDR1 SEHNR and CDR2 FQNEAQ (reference sequence). CDR3 loop: CATIPGEATEAFF. The CDR3 DNA follows: TGTGCCACCATCCCGGGGGAGGCCACTGAAGCTTTCTTT.

V and J are TRBV5-4 and TRBJ1-4; 7 positions agree with TRBD1. The CDR3 loop spans 18 amino acids. Trimming cost V 3 bases and J 2 bases; bases outside gene matches: 13. The germline V gene has CDR1 SGHNT and CDR2 YYREEE (reference sequence). In nucleotides, the CDR3 is TGTGCCAGCAGCTCCCGGACAGGTAATTTGGCTACTAATGAAAAACTGTTTTTT. Translated, it gives CASSSRTGNLATNEKLFF.

This clone was detected only a few times. The same CDR3 arises from other DNA sequences in this sample as well. The chain joins TRBV2 to TRBJ1-3; TRBD1 is a possible D gene (6 bases). Germline loops: CDR1 SNHLY, CDR2 FYNNEI. V dropped 6 bases and J dropped 0 bases, with 9 bases sitting between them. This CDR3 is built from 14 residues. The CDR3 DNA reads as TGTGCCAGCAGAGGGGACACCTCTGGAAACACCATATATTTT. Its translation: CASRGDTSGNTIYF.

The V gene is TRBV6-5, the J gene TRBJ2-1; D not resolved. CDR3 size: 16 residues. In germline, CDR1 is MNHEY, CDR2 SVGAGI. Trimming pared 2 bases from V and 7 bases from J, leaving 18 bases between. The CDR3 DNA reads as TGTGCCAGCAGTTACCTCGGGTGGTCTACTTTGAATGAGCAGTTCTTC. This codes for CASSYLGWSTLNEQFF.

This clone appeared a few times. The V call is TRBV6-5, the J call TRBJ1-1; unclear D gene. This CDR3 comprises 13 residues. In germline, CDR1 is MNHEY, CDR2 SVGAGI. Between the trimmed V and J ends, which lost 4 bases and 3 bases, there was a span of 9 bases. CDR3 loop: CASSFERDTEAFF. The DNA for the CDR3 is TGTGCCAGCAGTTTCGAAAGGGACACTGAAGCTTTCTTT.

The genes are TRBV30 and TRBJ2-3; TRBD1 is a possible D gene (6 bases). The CDR3 is 14 amino acids. CDR1 and CDR2 from the germline V gene are GTSNPN and SVGIG (reference sequence). Trimming removed 0 bases at V and 4 bases at J, with 11 bases between. CDR3 sequence reads: CAWSVTGAPDTQYF. CDR3 DNA: TGTGCCTGGAGTGTGACAGGTGCCCCAGATACGCAGTATTTT.